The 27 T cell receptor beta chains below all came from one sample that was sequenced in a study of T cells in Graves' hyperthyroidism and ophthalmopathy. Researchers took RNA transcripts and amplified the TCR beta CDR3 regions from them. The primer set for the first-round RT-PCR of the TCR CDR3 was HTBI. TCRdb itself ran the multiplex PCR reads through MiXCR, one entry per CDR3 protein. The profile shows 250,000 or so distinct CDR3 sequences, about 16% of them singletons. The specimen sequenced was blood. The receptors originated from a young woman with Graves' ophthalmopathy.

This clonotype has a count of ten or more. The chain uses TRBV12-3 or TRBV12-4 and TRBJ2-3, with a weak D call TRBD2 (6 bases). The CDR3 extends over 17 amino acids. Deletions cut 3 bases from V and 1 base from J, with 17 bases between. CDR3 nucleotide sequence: TGTGCCAGCAGTTTTGAGGGGTGGGGGGAACGCACAGATACGCAGTATTTT. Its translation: CASSFEGWGERTDTQYF.

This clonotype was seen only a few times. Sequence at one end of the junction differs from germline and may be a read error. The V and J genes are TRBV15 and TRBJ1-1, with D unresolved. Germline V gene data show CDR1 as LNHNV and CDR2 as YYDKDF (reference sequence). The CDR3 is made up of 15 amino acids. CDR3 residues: CATSGENNMNTEAFF. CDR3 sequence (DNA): TGTGCCACCAGCGGAGAAAACAACATGAACACTGAAGCTTTCTTT.

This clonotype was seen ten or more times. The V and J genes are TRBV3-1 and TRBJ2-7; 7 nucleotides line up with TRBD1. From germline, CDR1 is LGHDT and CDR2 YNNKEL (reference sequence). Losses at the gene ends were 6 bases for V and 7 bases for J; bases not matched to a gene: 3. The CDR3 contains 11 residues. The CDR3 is CASRQGQEQYF. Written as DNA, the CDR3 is TGTGCCAGCAGACAGGGGCAAGAGCAGTACTTC.

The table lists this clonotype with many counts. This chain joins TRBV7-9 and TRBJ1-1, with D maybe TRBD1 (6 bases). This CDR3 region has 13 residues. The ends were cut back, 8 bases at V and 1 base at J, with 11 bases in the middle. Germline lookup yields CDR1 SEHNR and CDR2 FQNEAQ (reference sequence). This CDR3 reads CASYGQQNTEAFF. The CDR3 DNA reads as TGTGCCAGCTACGGACAGCAGAACACTGAAGCTTTCTTT.

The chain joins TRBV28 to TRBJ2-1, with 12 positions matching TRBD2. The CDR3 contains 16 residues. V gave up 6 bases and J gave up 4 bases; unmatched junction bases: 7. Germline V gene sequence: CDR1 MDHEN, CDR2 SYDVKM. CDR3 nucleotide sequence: TGTGCCAGCAGGTACCAGGGACTAGCGGGTTACAATGAGCAGTTCTTC. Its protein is CASRYQGLAGYNEQFF.

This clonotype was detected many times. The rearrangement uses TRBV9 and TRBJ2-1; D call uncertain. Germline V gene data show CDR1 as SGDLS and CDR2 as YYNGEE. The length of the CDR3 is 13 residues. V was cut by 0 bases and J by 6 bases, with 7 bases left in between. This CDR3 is CASSVGSSNEQFF. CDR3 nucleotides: TGTGCCAGCAGCGTAGGTTCGAGCAATGAGCAGTTCTTC.

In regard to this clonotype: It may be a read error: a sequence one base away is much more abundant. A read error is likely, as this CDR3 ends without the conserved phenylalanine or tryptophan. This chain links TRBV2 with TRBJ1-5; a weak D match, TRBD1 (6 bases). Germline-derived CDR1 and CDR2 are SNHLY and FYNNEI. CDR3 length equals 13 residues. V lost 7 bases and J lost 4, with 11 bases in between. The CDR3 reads CASKSQGNQPQHS. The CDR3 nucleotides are TGTGCCAGCAAATCACAGGGAAATCAGCCCCAGCATTCT.

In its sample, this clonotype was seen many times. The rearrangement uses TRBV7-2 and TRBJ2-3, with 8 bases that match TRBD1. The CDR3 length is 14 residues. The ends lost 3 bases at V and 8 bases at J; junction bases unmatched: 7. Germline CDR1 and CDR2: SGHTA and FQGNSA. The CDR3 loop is CASSFRQGAGTQYF. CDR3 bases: TGTGCCAGCAGCTTCAGGCAGGGGGCAGGTACGCAGTATTTT. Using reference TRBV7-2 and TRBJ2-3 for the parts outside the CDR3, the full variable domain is GAGVSQSPSNKVTEKGKDVELRCDPISGHTALYWYRQSLGQGLEFLIYFQGNSAPDKSGLPSDRFSAERTGGSVSTLTIQRTQQEDSAVYLCASSFRQGAGTQYFGPGTRLTVL.

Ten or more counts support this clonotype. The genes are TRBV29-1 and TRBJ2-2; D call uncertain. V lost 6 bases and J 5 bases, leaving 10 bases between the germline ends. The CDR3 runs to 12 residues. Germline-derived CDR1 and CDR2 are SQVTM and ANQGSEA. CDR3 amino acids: CSVLDETGELFF. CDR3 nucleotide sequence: TGCAGCGTCCTAGATGAAACCGGGGAGCTGTTTTTT.

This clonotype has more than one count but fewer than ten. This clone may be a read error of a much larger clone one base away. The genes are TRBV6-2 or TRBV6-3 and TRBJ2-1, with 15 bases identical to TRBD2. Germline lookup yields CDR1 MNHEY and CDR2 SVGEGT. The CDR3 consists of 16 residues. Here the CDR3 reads CASSYPGLAGGNGQFF. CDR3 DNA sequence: TGTGCCAGCAGTTACCCCGGACTAGCGGGAGGGAATGGGCAGTTCTTC.

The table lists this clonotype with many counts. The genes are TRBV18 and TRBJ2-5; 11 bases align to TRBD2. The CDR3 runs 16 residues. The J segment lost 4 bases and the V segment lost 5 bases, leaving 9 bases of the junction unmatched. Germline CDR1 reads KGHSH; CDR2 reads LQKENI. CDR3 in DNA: TGTGCCAGCTCATCCGGCTTAGCGGGAGGGCGAGAGACCCAGTACTTC. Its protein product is CASSSGLAGGRETQYF.

This CDR3 is CASSLVGSTNEQFF. The CDR3, as DNA: TGTGCCAGCAGCTTAGTCGGGAGCACCAATGAGCAGTTCTTC. The rearrangement joins TRBV7-2 to TRBJ2-1, with D tentatively TRBD2 (6 bases). The CDR3 covers 14 residues. Germline loops: CDR1 SGHTA, CDR2 FQGNSA. V was cut by 1 base and J by 6 bases, with 10 bases left in between.

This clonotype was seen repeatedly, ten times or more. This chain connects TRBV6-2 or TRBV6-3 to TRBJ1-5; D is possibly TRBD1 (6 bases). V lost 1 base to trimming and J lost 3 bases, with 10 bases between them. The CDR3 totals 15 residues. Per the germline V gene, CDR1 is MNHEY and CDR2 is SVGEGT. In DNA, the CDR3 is TGTGCCAGCAGTTACTTGCAGGGGACCAATCAGCCCCAGCATTTT. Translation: CASSYLQGTNQPQHF.

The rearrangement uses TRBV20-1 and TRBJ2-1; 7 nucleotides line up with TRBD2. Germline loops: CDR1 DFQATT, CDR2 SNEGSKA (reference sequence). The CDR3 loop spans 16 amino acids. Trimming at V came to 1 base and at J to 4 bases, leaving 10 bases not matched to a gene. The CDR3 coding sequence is TGCAGTGCTAGAGCCCGTGAGGCGGGGGAATACAATGAGCAGTTCTTC. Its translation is CSARAREAGEYNEQFF.

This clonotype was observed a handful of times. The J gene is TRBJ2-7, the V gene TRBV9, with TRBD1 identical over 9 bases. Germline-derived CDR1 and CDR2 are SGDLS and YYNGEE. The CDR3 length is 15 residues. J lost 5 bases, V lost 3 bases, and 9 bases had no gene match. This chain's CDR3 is CASSGTGTGINEQYF. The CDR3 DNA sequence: TGTGCCAGCAGCGGGACCGGGACAGGGATAAACGAGCAGTACTTC.

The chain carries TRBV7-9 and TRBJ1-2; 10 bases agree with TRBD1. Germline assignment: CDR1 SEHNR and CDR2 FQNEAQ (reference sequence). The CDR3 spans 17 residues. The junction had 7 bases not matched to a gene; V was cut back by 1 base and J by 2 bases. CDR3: CASSLETGGGTNYGYTF. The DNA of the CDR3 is TGTGCCAGCAGCTTAGAGACAGGGGGCGGAACCAACTATGGCTACACCTTC.

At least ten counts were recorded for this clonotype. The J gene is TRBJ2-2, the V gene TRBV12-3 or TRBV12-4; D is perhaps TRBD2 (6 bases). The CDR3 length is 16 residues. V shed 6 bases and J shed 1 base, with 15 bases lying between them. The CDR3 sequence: CASSTPGLGNTGELFF. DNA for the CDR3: TGTGCCAGCAGCACCCCGGGACTTGGGAACACCGGGGAGCTGTTTTTT.

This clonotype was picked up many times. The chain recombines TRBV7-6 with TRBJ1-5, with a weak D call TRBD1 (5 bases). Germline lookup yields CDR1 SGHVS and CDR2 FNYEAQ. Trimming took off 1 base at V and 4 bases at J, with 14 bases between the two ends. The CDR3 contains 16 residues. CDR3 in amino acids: CASSLGGQGGNQPQHF. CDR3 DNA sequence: TGTGCCAGCAGCTTAGGGGGCCAGGGAGGTAATCAGCCCCAGCATTTT.

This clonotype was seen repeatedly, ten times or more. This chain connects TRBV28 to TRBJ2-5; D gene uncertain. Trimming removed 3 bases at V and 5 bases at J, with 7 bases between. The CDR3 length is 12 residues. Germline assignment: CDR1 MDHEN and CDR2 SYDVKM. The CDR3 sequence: CASSFTRETQYF. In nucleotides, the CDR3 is TGTGCCAGCAGTTTTACTCGGGAGACCCAGTACTTC.

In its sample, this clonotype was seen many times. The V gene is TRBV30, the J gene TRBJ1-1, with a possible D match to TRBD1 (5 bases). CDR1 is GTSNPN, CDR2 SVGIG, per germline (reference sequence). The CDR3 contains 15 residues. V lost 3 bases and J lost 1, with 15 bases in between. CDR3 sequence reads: CAWSRRGTRNTEAFF. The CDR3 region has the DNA TGTGCCTGGAGCCGGAGGGGCACCCGGAACACTGAAGCTTTCTTT.

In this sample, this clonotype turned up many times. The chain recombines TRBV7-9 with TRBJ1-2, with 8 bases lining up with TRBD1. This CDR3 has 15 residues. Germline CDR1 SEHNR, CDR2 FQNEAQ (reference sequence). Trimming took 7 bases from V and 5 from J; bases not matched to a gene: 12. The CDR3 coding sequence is TGTGCCAGCACCTCCGCGGACAGGGAGACTTATGGCTACACCTTC. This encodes CASTSADRETYGYTF.

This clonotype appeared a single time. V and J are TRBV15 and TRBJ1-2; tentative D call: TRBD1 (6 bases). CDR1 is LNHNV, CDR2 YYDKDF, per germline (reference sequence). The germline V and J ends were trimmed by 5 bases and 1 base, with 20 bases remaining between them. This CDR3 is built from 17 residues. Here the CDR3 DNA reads TGTGCCACCAGCGGACGGGGGGCGCCCCTCTATAACTATGGCTACACCTTC. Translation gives CATSGRGAPLYNYGYTF.

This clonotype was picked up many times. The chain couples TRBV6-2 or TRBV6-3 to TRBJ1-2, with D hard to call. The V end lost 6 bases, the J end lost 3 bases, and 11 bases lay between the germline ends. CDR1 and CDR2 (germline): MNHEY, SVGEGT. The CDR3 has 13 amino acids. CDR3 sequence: CASRTELHYGYTF. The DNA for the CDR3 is TGTGCCAGCAGGACTGAGCTACACTATGGCTACACCTTC.

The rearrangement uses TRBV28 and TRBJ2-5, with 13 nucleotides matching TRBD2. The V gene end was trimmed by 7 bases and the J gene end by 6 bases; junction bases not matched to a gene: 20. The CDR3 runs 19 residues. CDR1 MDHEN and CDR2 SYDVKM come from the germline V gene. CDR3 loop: CASNPTVRTSGSGHKTQYF. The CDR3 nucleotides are TGTGCCAGCAACCCAACGGTGAGGACTAGCGGGAGTGGGCATAAGACCCAGTACTTC.

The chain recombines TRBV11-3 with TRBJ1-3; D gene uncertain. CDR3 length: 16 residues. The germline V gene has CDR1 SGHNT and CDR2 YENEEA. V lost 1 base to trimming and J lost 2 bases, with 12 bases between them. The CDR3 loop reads CASSLGGGSPGNTIYF. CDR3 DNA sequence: TGTGCCAGCAGCTTAGGTGGCGGAAGCCCTGGAAACACCATATATTTT.

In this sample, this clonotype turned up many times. CDR3 region: CASSPGRGDYGYTF. CDR3 nucleotide sequence: TGTGCCAGCAGCCCTGGGCGAGGTGACTATGGCTACACCTTC. This chain joins TRBV3-1 and TRBJ1-2, with D unresolved. Trimming took off 4 bases at V and 3 bases at J, with 12 bases between the two ends. This CDR3 comprises 14 residues. Germline V lookup: CDR1 LGHDT, CDR2 YNNKEL (reference sequence).

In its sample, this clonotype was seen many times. The CDR3 region has the DNA TGTGCCAGCAGCCCCGGGACAGGGATTCGTACCACAGATACGCAGTATTTT. The encoded protein is CASSPGTGIRTTDTQYF. The chain joins TRBV11-2 to TRBJ2-3; 9 bases map to TRBD1. The length of the CDR3 is 17 residues. Germline lookup yields CDR1 SGHAT and CDR2 FQNNGV. The V and J ends lost 5 bases and 2 bases, in that order; junction bases with no gene match: 11.